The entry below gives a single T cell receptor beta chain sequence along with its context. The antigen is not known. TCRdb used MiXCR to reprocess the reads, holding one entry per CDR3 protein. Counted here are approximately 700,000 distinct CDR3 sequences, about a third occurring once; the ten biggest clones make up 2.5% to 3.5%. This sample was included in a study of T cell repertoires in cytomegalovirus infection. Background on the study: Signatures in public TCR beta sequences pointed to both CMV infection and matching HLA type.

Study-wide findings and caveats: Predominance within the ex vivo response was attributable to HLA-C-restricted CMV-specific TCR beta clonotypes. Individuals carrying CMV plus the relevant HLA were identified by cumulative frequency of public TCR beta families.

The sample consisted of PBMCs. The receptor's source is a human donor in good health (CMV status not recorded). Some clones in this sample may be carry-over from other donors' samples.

The CDR3 DNA sequence: TGTGCCAGCAGCCAGACAGGATTATTGAATTCACCCCTCCACTTT. Its protein product is CASSQTGLLNSPLHF. V and J are TRBV7-6 and TRBJ1-6; TRBD1 is a possible D gene (6 bases). V dropped 5 bases and J dropped 7 bases, with 15 bases sitting between them. This CDR3 has 15 residues. The germline CDR1 and CDR2 sequences are SGHVS and FNYEAQ.